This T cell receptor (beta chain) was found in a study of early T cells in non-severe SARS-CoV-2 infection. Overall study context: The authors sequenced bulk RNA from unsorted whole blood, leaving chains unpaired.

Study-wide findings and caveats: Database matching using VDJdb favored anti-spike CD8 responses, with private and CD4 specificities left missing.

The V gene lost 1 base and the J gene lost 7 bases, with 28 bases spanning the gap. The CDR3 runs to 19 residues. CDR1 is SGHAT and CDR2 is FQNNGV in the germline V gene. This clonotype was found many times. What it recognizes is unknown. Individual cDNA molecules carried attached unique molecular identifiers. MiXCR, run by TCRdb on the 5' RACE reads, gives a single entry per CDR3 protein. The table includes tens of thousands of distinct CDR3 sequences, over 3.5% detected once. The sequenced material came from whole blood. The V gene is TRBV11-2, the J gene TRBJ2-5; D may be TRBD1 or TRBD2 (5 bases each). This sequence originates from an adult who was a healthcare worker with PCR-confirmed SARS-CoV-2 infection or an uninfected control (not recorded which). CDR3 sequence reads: CASSLVWLGLDYSSGTQYF. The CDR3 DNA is TGTGCCAGCAGCTTAGTTTGGTTGGGGCTCGACTATTCCTCGGGGACCCAGTACTTC. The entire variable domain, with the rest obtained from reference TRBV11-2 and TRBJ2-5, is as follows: EAGVAQSPRYKIIEKRQSVAFWCNPISGHATLYWYQQILGQGPKLLIQFQNNGVVDDSQLPKDRFSAERLKGVDSTLKIQPAKLEDSAVYLCASSLVWLGLDYSSGTQYFGPGTRLLVL.